The T cell receptor (beta chain) under discussion was sequenced for a study of identical twins. Whole-study results and caveats: Beta clonotypes that were abundant in cord blood contained fewer insertions, a pattern absent from memory repertoires. Part of the zero-insertion signal could reflect confounding by invariant MAIT and iNKT cells.

To note about this clonotype: As yet, its antigen is unknown.

The CDR3 length is 16 residues. Germline CDR1 MDHEN, CDR2 SYDVKM. V gave up 5 bases and J gave up 0 bases; unmatched junction bases: 7. MiXCR was run by TCRdb on the 5' RACE reads, yielding one entry per CDR3 protein. The sample gives roughly 240,000 distinct CDR3 sequences, 7.5% of which show up once; about 5.6% is in the top ten. These data also featured in a second study, about yellow fever vaccine responses in identical twins.

The specimen was CD8+ T cells sorted from blood. The rearrangement links TRBV28 to TRBJ2-1; TRBD1 agrees at 7 bases. This clonotype was obtained from a woman younger than 30 in good health. This CDR3 is CASSRQGPFSYNEQFF. For the CDR3, the DNA is TGTGCCAGCAGTCGACAGGGACCCTTCTCCTACAATGAGCAGTTCTTC.